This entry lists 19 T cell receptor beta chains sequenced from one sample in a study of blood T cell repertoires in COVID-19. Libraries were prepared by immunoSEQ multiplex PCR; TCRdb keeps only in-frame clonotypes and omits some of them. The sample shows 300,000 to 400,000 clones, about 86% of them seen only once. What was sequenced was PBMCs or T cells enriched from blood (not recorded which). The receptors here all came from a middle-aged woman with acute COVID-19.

Here the CDR3 DNA reads TGTGCCAGCAGTGAAGCGCCAGCGGAAGCTTTCTTT. Translation gives CASSEAPAEAFF. This chain connects TRBV2 to TRBJ1-1; D ambiguous. Germline-derived CDR1 and CDR2 are SNHLY and FYNNEI. The CDR3 runs 12 residues. Trimming took off 0 bases at V and 8 bases at J, with 7 bases between the two ends.

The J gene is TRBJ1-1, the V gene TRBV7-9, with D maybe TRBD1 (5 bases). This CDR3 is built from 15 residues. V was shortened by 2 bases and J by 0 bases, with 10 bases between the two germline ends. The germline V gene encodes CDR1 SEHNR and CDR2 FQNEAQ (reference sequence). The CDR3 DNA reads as TGTGCCAGCAGCTTATTAGCGGACATGAACACTGAAGCTTTCTTT. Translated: CASSLLADMNTEAFF. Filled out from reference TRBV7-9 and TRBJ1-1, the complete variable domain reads DTGVSQNPRHKITKRGQNVTFRCDPISEHNRLYWYRQTLGQGPEFLTYFQNEAQLEKSRLLSDRFSAERPKGSFSTLEIQRTEQGDSAMYLCASSLLADMNTEAFFGQGTRLTVV.

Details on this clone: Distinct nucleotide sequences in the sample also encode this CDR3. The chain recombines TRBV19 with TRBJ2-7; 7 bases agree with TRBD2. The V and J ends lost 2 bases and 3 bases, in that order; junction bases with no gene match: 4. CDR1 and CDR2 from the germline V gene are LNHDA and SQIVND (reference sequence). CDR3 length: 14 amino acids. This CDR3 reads CASSIRLANYEQYF. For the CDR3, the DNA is TGTGCCAGTAGTATAAGACTAGCCAACTACGAGCAGTACTTC.

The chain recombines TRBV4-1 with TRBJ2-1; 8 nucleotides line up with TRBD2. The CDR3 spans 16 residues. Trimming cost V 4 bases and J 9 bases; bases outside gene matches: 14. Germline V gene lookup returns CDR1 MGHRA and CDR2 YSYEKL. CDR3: CASSLPPGGEMSEQFF. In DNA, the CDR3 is TGCGCCAGCAGCCTCCCGCCCGGGGGGGAAATGAGTGAGCAGTTCTTC.

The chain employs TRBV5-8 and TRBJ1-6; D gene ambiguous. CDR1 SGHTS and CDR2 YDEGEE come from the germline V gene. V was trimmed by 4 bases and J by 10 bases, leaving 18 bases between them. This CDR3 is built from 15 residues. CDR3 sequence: CASSLRGRPESPLHF. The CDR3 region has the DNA TGTGCCAGCAGCCTGCGAGGCCGGCCGGAATCACCCCTCCACTTT.

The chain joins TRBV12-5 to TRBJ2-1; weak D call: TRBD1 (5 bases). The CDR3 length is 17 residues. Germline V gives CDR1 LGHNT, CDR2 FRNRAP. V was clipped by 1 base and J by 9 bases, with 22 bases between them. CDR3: CASGLGTQEPPQGEQFF. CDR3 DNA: TGTGCTAGTGGTTTGGGAACGCAGGAACCCCCTCAGGGTGAGCAGTTCTTC.

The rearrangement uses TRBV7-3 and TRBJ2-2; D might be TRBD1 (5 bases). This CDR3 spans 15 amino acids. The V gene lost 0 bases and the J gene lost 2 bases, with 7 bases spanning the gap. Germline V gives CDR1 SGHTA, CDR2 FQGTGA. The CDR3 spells CASSLTGQNTGELFF. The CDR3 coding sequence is TGTGCCAGCAGCTTAACCGGACAAAACACCGGGGAGCTGTTTTTT.

The CDR3 DNA reads as TGTGCCAGCAGCCTTGACAGGGGAAACTATGGCTACACCTTC. Encoded protein: CASSLDRGNYGYTF. The gene calls are TRBV3-1 (or the pseudogene TRBV3-2) and TRBJ1-2, with 8 bases fitting TRBD1. Germline-derived CDR1 and CDR2 are LGHDT and YNNKEL (reference sequence). There are 14 residues in the CDR3. V trimming: 4 bases; J trimming: 2 bases; junction bases outside the gene matches: 3.

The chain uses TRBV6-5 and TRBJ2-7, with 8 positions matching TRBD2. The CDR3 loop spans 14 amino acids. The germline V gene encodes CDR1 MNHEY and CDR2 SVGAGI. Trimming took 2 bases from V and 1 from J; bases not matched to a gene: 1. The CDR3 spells CASSYGTSSYEQYF. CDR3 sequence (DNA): TGTGCCAGCAGTTACGGGACTAGTTCCTACGAGCAGTACTTC.

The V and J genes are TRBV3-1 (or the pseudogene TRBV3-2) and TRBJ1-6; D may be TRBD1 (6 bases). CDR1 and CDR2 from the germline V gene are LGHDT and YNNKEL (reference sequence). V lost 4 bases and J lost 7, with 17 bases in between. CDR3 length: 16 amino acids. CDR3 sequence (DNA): TGTGCCAGCAGCCCCTCGACAGGACCCCCAAATTCACCCCTCCACTTT. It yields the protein CASSPSTGPPNSPLHF.

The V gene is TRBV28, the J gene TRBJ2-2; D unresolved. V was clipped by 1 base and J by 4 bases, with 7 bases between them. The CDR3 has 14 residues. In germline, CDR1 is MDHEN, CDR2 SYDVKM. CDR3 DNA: TGTGCCAGCAGTTTATTGGCTCCCACCGGGGAGCTGTTTTTT. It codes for CASSLLAPTGELFF.

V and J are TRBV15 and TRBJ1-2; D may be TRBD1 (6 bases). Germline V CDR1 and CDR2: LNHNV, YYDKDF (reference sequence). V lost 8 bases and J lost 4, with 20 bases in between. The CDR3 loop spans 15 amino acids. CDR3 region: CATWDTGLGSYGYTF. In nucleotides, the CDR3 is TGTGCCACCTGGGACACTGGTTTAGGGTCCTATGGCTACACCTTC.

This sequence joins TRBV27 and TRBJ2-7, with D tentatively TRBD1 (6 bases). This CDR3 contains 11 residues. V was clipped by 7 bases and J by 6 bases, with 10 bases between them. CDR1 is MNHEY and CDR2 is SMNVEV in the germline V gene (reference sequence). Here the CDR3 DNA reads TGTGCCAGCATCAAAGGGGGCGAGCAGTACTTC. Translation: CASIKGGEQYF.

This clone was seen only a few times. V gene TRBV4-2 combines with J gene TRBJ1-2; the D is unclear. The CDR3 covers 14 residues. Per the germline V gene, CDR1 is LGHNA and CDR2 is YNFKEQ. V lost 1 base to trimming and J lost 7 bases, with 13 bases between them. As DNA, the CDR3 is TGTGCCAGCAGCCAAGGGTTTGTAGTTCGTGGCTACACCTTC. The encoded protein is CASSQGFVVRGYTF.

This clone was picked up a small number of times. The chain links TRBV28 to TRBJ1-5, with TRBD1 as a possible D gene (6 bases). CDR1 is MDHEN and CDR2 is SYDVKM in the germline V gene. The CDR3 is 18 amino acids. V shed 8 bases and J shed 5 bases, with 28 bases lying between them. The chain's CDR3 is CASRDGLGGRGAYQPQHF. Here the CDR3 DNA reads TGTGCCAGCCGGGATGGGTTGGGGGGACGGGGGGCTTATCAGCCCCAGCATTTT.

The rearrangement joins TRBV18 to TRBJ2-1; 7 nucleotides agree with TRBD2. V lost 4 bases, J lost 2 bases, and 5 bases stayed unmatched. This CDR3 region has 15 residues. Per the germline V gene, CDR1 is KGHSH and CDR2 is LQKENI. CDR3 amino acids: CASSRGLGTYNEQFF. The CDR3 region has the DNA TGTGCCAGCTCACGAGGACTAGGGACCTACAATGAGCAGTTCTTC. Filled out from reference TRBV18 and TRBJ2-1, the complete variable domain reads NAGVMQNPRHLVRRRGQEARLRCSPMKGHSHVYWYRQLPEEGLKFMVYLQKENIIDESGMPKERFSAEFPKEGPSILRIQQVVRGDSAAYFCASSRGLGTYNEQFFGPGTRLTVL.

The chain's CDR3 is CASSAVAGGPYYNEQFF. The DNA of the CDR3 is TGTGCCAGCAGCGCCGTAGCGGGGGGGCCTTATTACAATGAGCAGTTCTTC. The rearrangement joins TRBV9 to TRBJ2-1; 11 nucleotides match TRBD2. This CDR3 has 17 amino acids. The germline V gene encodes CDR1 SGDLS and CDR2 YYNGEE. Trimming removed 3 bases from V and 4 bases from J; junction bases left unmatched: 9.

In DNA form, the CDR3 reads TGTGCCAGCAGCTTAGGGGACAGGGTAAAAGCTTTCTTT. Translated, it gives CASSLGDRVKAFF. J is TRBJ1-1 and V is TRBV7-2; the match to TRBD1 covers 9 bases. Germline trimming cut 1 base from V and 9 bases from J; bases unmatched to any gene: 3. Per the germline V gene, CDR1 is SGHTA and CDR2 is FQGNSA. The CDR3 length is 13 residues. Full variable domain (missing parts from reference TRBV7-2 and TRBJ1-1): GAGVSQSPSNKVTEKGKDVELRCDPISGHTALYWYRQSLGQGLEFLIYFQGNSAPDKSGLPSDRFSAERTGGSVSTLTIQRTQQEDSAVYLCASSLGDRVKAFFGQGTRLTVV.

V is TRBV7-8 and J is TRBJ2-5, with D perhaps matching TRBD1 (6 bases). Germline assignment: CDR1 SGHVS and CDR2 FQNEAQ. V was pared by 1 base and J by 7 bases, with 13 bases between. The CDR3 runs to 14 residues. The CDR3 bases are TGTGCCAGCAGCTTAGGTACAGGGAGTCCGACCCAGTACTTC. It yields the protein CASSLGTGSPTQYF. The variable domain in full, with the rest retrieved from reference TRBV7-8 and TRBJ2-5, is GAGVSQSPRYKVAKRGQDVALRCDPISGHVSLFWYQQALGQGPEFLTYFQNEAQLDKSGLPSDRFFAERPEGSVSTLKIQRTQQEDSAVYLCASSLGTGSPTQYFGPGTRLLVL.